These 19 T cell receptor beta chains were sequenced from one sample in a study of blood T cells in healthy people across ages. A sample-barcoded 5' primer and a J-beta primer mix were used in a second PCR of about 7 to 11 cycles. MiXCR, applied by TCRdb to the 5' RACE reads, yields one record per CDR3 protein. The table has over a million distinct CDR3 sequences, around 42% seen once. The sample comprised blood. Receptors originate from a young woman in good health.

This clonotype was seen more than once but under ten times. V is TRBV3-1 and J is TRBJ2-2, with D tentatively TRBD2 (6 bases). Germline V gene sequence: CDR1 LGHDT, CDR2 YNNKEL (reference sequence). This CDR3 contains 15 residues. Deletions cut 1 base from V and 2 bases from J, with 8 bases between. As DNA, the CDR3 is TGTGCCAGCAGCCAAGCGGACTACAACACCGGGGAGCTGTTTTTT. Residues: CASSQADYNTGELFF.

This clonotype was seen a handful of times. The rearrangement joins TRBV12-3 or TRBV12-4 to TRBJ2-7; 7 nucleotides align to TRBD1. The CDR3 has 15 amino acids. V trimming: 6 bases; J trimming: 3 bases; junction bases outside the gene matches: 11. The CDR3 nucleotides read TGTGCCAGCAGGACCGGGACAGCTGACGACTACGAGCAGTACTTC. Amino acids: CASRTGTADDYEQYF.

The chain uses TRBV3-1 and TRBJ2-1; D uncertain. The CDR3 sequence is 12 residues long. V was shortened by 0 bases and J by 8 bases, with 5 bases between the two germline ends. Germline CDR1 LGHDT, CDR2 YNNKEL (reference sequence). The CDR3 spells CASSQDWYEQFF. The CDR3 DNA follows: TGTGCCAGCAGCCAAGACTGGTATGAGCAGTTCTTC.

The rearrangement joins TRBV19 to TRBJ2-7; 12 bases line up with TRBD2. Germline assignment: CDR1 LNHDA and CDR2 SQIVND (reference sequence). Trimming at V came to 2 bases and at J to 6 bases, leaving 8 bases not matched to a gene. The CDR3 is 16 amino acids. CDR3 coding DNA: TGTGCCAGTAGTATACGGCTAGCGGGAGGGTCCGCCGAGCAGTACTTC. Translating gives CASSIRLAGGSAEQYF.

This clonotype was found a few times. This chain links TRBV3-1 with TRBJ2-3, with TRBD2 matching over 11 bases. Germline CDR1 and CDR2: LGHDT and YNNKEL (reference sequence). Losses at the gene ends were 4 bases for V and 2 bases for J; bases not matched to a gene: 5. There are 16 residues in the CDR3. CDR3 nucleotide sequence: TGTGCCAGCAGCCGGAGACTAGCGGGGAACACAGATACGCAGTATTTT. Protein sequence: CASSRRLAGNTDTQYF.

This clonotype was counted once. This rearrangement joins TRBV6-5 to TRBJ2-5; TRBD2 matches 9 bases. Trimming at V came to 4 bases and at J to 2 bases, leaving 5 bases not matched to a gene. The CDR3 runs 15 residues. In germline, CDR1 is MNHEY, CDR2 SVGAGI. This chain's CDR3 is CASSFRLAEQETQYF. CDR3 in DNA: TGTGCCAGCAGTTTCCGACTAGCGGAGCAAGAGACCCAGTACTTC.

This sequence joins TRBV27 and TRBJ2-5, with no clear D. The DNA end is more similar to TRBJ2-7, so the J call may be wrong. CDR1 is MNHEY, CDR2 SMNVEV, per germline (reference sequence). CDR3 length: 13 residues. The CDR3 loop is CASRGTALSEQYF. The CDR3 region has the DNA TGTGCCAGCAGGGGAACAGCCTTGAGCGAGCAGTACTTC.

This sequence joins TRBV11-2 and TRBJ2-3, with 7 bases matching TRBD2. The CDR3 is made up of 14 amino acids. Trimming at V came to 5 bases and at J to 4 bases, leaving 6 bases not matched to a gene. Germline V gene lookup returns CDR1 SGHAT and CDR2 FQNNGV. Here the CDR3 reads CASSVRAGPDTQYF. CDR3 coding DNA: TGTGCCAGCAGCGTACGAGCGGGACCAGATACGCAGTATTTT. Complete variable domain (other parts from reference TRBV11-2 and TRBJ2-3): EAGVAQSPRYKIIEKRQSVAFWCNPISGHATLYWYQQILGQGPKLLIQFQNNGVVDDSQLPKDRFSAERLKGVDSTLKIQPAKLEDSAVYLCASSVRAGPDTQYFGPGTRLTVL.

The gene calls are TRBV2 and TRBJ2-5; D call uncertain. This CDR3 is built from 14 residues. Germline values: CDR1 SNHLY, CDR2 FYNNEI. V was pared by 5 bases and J by 1 base, with 11 bases between. CDR3 sequence reads: CASSPQVPQETQYF. The CDR3 DNA reads TGTGCCAGCAGTCCACAAGTCCCCCAAGAGACCCAGTACTTC.

This clonotype showed up just once. The rearrangement links TRBV7-2 to TRBJ2-7; D is possibly TRBD2 (6 bases). CDR3 length equals 15 residues. Trimming pared 5 bases from V and 7 bases from J, leaving 21 bases between. Germline lookup yields CDR1 SGHTA and CDR2 FQGNSA. The CDR3 DNA sequence: TGTGCCAGCAGCGCAGCTTGGGGACTCAACAATGAGCAGTACTTC. Translating gives CASSAAWGLNNEQYF.

The rearrangement joins TRBV5-1 to TRBJ2-1, with a tentative D call TRBD1 (5 bases). Germline V gene lookup returns CDR1 SGHRS and CDR2 YFSETQ. The CDR3 consists of 13 residues. Trimming pared 2 bases from V and 8 bases from J, leaving 11 bases between. CDR3 amino acids: CASSFDSYHEQFF. The CDR3 DNA reads as TGCGCCAGCAGCTTCGACAGTTACCATGAGCAGTTCTTC. Full variable domain (missing parts from reference TRBV5-1 and TRBJ2-1): KAGVTQTPRYLIKTRGQQVTLSCSPISGHRSVSWYQQTPGQGLQFLFEYFSETQRNKGNFPGRFSGRQFSNSRSEMNVSTLELGDSALYLCASSFDSYHEQFFGPGTRLTVL.

The V call is TRBV6-6, the J call TRBJ2-7; either TRBD1 or TRBD2 may supply D (5 bases each). Trimming stripped 4 bases from V and 7 bases from J, with 20 bases between. Germline V gene sequence: CDR1 MNHNY, CDR2 SVGAGI (reference sequence). This CDR3 comprises 15 residues. The CDR3 region is CASSSRDGQAMEQYF. The CDR3 DNA reads as TGTGCCAGCAGTTCTAGGGACGGCCAGGCCATGGAGCAGTACTTC.

This clonotype was observed many times. J is TRBJ2-3 and V is TRBV10-3, with D maybe TRBD2 (6 bases). The CDR3 consists of 13 residues. Germline CDR1 reads ENHRY; CDR2 reads SYGVKD. V lost 6 bases and J 1 base, leaving 8 bases between the germline ends. In DNA form, the CDR3 reads TGTGCCATCAGGGAGGGAGGCACAGATACGCAGTATTTT. This gives the protein CAIREGGTDTQYF.

The chain has TRBV20-1 and TRBJ2-5; D might be TRBD1 or TRBD2, each matching 5 bases. V dropped 6 bases and J dropped 2 bases, with 13 bases sitting between them. Germline values: CDR1 DFQATT, CDR2 SNEGSKA (reference sequence). The length of the CDR3 is 13 residues. CDR3 coding DNA: TGCAGTGCCCTCGAGGGGCTTCAAGAGACCCAGTACTTC. Encoded protein: CSALEGLQETQYF.

The chain recombines TRBV7-9 with TRBJ1-2; D unresolved. This CDR3 contains 14 residues. Germline V gives CDR1 SEHNR, CDR2 FQNEAQ (reference sequence). With 3 bases removed from V and 6 bases from J, the gap between germline ends came to 14 bases. CDR3 residues: CASSFNSDFNGYTF. The CDR3 DNA follows: TGTGCCAGCAGCTTCAACTCTGACTTTAATGGCTACACCTTC. The whole variable domain, remainder taken from reference TRBV7-9 and TRBJ1-2, is DTGVSQNPRHKITKRGQNVTFRCDPISEHNRLYWYRQTLGQGPEFLTYFQNEAQLEKSRLLSDRFSAERPKGSFSTLEIQRTEQGDSAMYLCASSFNSDFNGYTFGSGTRLTVV.

This clonotype was found a few times. V usage is TRBV7-3 and J usage is TRBJ2-2, with 14 bases fitting TRBD2. Germline values: CDR1 SGHTA, CDR2 FQGTGA. Trimming cost V 3 bases and J 5 bases; bases outside gene matches: 2. The CDR3 sequence is 16 residues long. In nucleotides, the CDR3 is TGTGCCAGCAGCTTTGGACTAGCGGGGGGAACCGGGGAGCTGTTTTTT. The encoded protein is CASSFGLAGGTGELFF.

V gene TRBV2 combines with J gene TRBJ2-1; D unclear. Germline CDR1 reads SNHLY; CDR2 reads FYNNEI. The CDR3 is 14 amino acids. Trimming took 5 bases from V and 8 from J, leaving 16 bases between them. As DNA, the CDR3 is TGTGCCAGCAGTCCCGAAGCAGTGAGTGATGAGCAGTTCTTC. Residues: CASSPEAVSDEQFF.

V usage is TRBV6-6 and J usage is TRBJ1-1; D gene uncertain. V was trimmed by 8 bases and J by 1 base, leaving 14 bases between them. Germline values: CDR1 MNHNY, CDR2 SVGAGI (reference sequence). CDR3 size: 14 residues. The CDR3 DNA sequence: TGTGCCAGCCGGAGGAGCCTCACGAACACTGAAGCTTTCTTT. As protein: CASRRSLTNTEAFF.

The rearrangement links TRBV5-1 to TRBJ2-3; 8 nucleotides agree with TRBD2. V dropped 4 bases and J dropped 3; count of bases not matched to a gene: 7. Germline CDR1 and CDR2: SGHRS and YFSETQ. This CDR3 has 15 amino acids. The CDR3 bases are TGCGCCAGCAGCCCCGACGGGGGGGGTACAGATACGCAGTATTTT. Translation gives CASSPDGGGTDTQYF.